These T cell receptor beta chains were read from a single sample in a study of T cell responses to AZD1222 COVID-19 vaccine. Here immunoSEQ multiplex PCR was the method, and the copy in TCRdb shows in-frame clones only, minus some. The data show 150,000 or so clones, with 90% seen just once and approximately 6.3% held by the top ten. The source was peripheral blood, collected 28 days after the second AZD1222 dose. The receptors shown here come from an adult who received the AZD1222 COVID-19 vaccine. CDR3s include the opening cysteine and the closing phenylalanine or tryptophan. Each record gives: CDR3 protein, V gene, J gene.

CDR3aa: CASSFGRTPRGYTF
v_gene: TRBV13
j_gene: TRBJ1-2

CDR3aa: CASSLSRGGSEKLFF
v_gene: TRBV11-2
j_gene: TRBJ1-4

CDR3aa: CASSAGLAGEGRETQYF
v_gene: TRBV5-1
j_gene: TRBJ2-5

CDR3aa: CASSLGSLEAQHF
v_gene: TRBV12-3/TRBV12-4
j_gene: TRBJ1-5

CDR3aa: CASSDRGGTDTQYF
v_gene: TRBV19
j_gene: TRBJ2-3

CDR3aa: CASSYSGRMNTEAFF
v_gene: TRBV6-2/TRBV6-3
j_gene: TRBJ1-1

CDR3aa: CASLGPYNSPLHF
v_gene: TRBV28
j_gene: TRBJ1-6

CDR3aa: CASSPAGTGGSYEQYF
v_gene: TRBV28
j_gene: TRBJ2-7

CDR3aa: CASSLRQGMYEQYF
v_gene: TRBV27
j_gene: TRBJ2-7

CDR3aa: CASSNPPPSDTQYF
v_gene: TRBV5-4
j_gene: TRBJ2-3

CDR3aa: CASRSGENTEAFF
v_gene: TRBV28
j_gene: TRBJ1-1

CDR3aa: CASSLVLGGGVNQPQHF
v_gene: TRBV7-2
j_gene: TRBJ1-5

CDR3aa: CASRSDSPTAALHF
v_gene: TRBV6-4
j_gene: TRBJ1-6

CDR3aa: CASSLSGLAPYNEQFF
v_gene: TRBV19
j_gene: TRBJ2-1

CDR3aa: CATSGYPGQGTNEQFF
v_gene: TRBV24-1
j_gene: TRBJ2-1

CDR3aa: CASSLPGQPSYYGYTF
v_gene: TRBV18
j_gene: TRBJ1-2

CDR3aa: CASSLAGTSGKSGELFF
v_gene: TRBV5-5
j_gene: TRBJ2-2

CDR3aa: CAWAKNEKLFF
v_gene: TRBV30
j_gene: TRBJ1-4